Listed here are 14 T cell receptor beta chains from one sample, sequenced in a study of blood T cell repertoires in COVID-19. TCRdb keeps only in-frame clones here, not all; method: immunoSEQ multiplex PCR. The sample has 210,000 or so clones, 70% to 85% seen once. The material sequenced was peripheral blood. The receptors derive from a woman older than 75 with COVID-19, enrolled during active disease.

The V call is TRBV5-1, the J call TRBJ1-2, with 8 bases fitting TRBD1. J lost 4 bases, V lost 2 bases, and 22 bases had no gene match. Germline V lookup: CDR1 SGHRS, CDR2 YFSETQ. The CDR3 consists of 20 residues. The CDR3 spells CASSLGTGSSSETGSYGYTF. The CDR3 DNA sequence: TGCGCCAGCAGCTTAGGGACAGGTTCATCTTCCGAGACGGGAAGCTATGGCTACACCTTC.

The V call is TRBV6-5, the J call TRBJ1-1, with D hard to call. The CDR3 totals 12 residues. Per germline, CDR1 MNHEY and CDR2 SVGAGI. Deletions cut 6 bases from V and 9 bases from J, with 14 bases between. In nucleotides, the CDR3 is TGTGCCAGCAGGACCGGGAGAGGGAAAGCTTTCTTT. Protein product: CASRTGRGKAFF.

This sequence joins TRBV2 and TRBJ2-7; D may be TRBD2 (6 bases). Between the trimmed V and J ends, which lost 8 bases and 0 bases, there was a span of 14 bases. The germline V gene encodes CDR1 SNHLY and CDR2 FYNNEI. CDR3 length: 14 amino acids. The CDR3 is CASRAGLTSYEQYF. Written as DNA, the CDR3 is TGTGCCAGCCGGGCGGGACTTACCTCCTACGAGCAGTACTTC.

The chain uses TRBV29-1 and TRBJ1-5, with 7 bases identical to TRBD1. With V trimmed by 6 bases and J by 2 bases, 4 bases remained unmatched. This CDR3 spans 13 amino acids. Per germline, CDR1 SQVTM and CDR2 ANQGSEA. The CDR3 nucleotides are TGCAGCGTAGCAACAGGGGGCAATCAGCCCCAGCATTTT. Protein: CSVATGGNQPQHF. Filled out from reference TRBV29-1 and TRBJ1-5, the complete variable domain reads SAVISQKPSRDICQRGTSLTIQCQVDSQVTMMFWYRQQPGQSLTLIATANQGSEATYESGFVIDKFPISRPNLTFSTLTVSNMSPEDSSIYLCSVATGGNQPQHFGDGTRLSIL.

Points on this clone: A junction end diverges from the germline sequence, so it may reflect a read error. This chain joins TRBV7-7 and TRBJ1-1; no clear D. CDR1 and CDR2 from the germline V gene are SSHAT and FNYEAQ (reference sequence). The CDR3 is 13 residues long. The CDR3 spells CASSLAKNTEAFF. CDR3 DNA sequence: TGTGCTAGCAGCTTAGCCAAGAACACTGAAGCTTTCTTT. The whole variable domain, filled in from reference TRBV7-7 and TRBJ1-1, reads GAGVSQSPRYKVTKRGQDVTLRCDPISSHATLYWYQQALGQGPEFLTYFNYEAQPDKSGLPSDRFSAERPEGSISTLTIQRTEQRDSAMYRCASSLAKNTEAFFGQGTRLTVV.

This clone appeared a single time. The chain uses TRBV15 and TRBJ2-1; D may be TRBD2 (5 bases). This CDR3 comprises 15 residues. Trimming took off 0 bases at V and 8 bases at J, with 14 bases between the two ends. Germline CDR1 reads LNHNV; CDR2 reads YYDKDF (reference sequence). CDR3 coding DNA: TGTGCCACCAGCAGAGAGGCGGCTAGCATCGATGAGCAGTTCTTC. Encoded protein: CATSREAASIDEQFF.

This sequence joins TRBV5-1 and TRBJ2-5, with 7 nucleotides matching TRBD1. Trimming at V came to 4 bases and at J to 1 base, leaving 4 bases not matched to a gene. Germline V CDR1 and CDR2: SGHRS, YFSETQ. CDR3 length: 14 amino acids. The CDR3 region has the DNA TGCGCCAGCAGCCCGGGACAGCCCCAAGAGACCCAGTACTTC. Protein sequence: CASSPGQPQETQYF.

The rearrangement links TRBV28 to TRBJ2-3; perhaps TRBD2 as D (8 bases). Per the germline V gene, CDR1 is MDHEN and CDR2 is SYDVKM. V shed 4 bases and J shed 2 bases, with 22 bases lying between them. This CDR3 has 18 amino acids. DNA of the CDR3: TGTGCCAGCAGTTCGGGACAGTCCGGGACTAGTGTCACAGATACGCAGTATTTT. Translated: CASSSGQSGTSVTDTQYF.

Only one count was recorded for this clone. The genes are TRBV9 and TRBJ1-5, with 9 nucleotides matching TRBD1. The junction had 17 bases not matched to a gene; V was cut back by 3 bases and J by 7 bases. The CDR3 covers 18 residues. The germline gives CDR1 SGDLS, CDR2 YYNGEE. The CDR3 here is CASSGGQGRGTEGQPQHF. The CDR3 DNA reads TGTGCCAGCAGCGGGGGACAGGGTAGAGGGACGGAGGGGCAGCCCCAGCATTTT.

This clone has more than one count but fewer than ten. The V and J genes are TRBV7-9 and TRBJ1-1; unclear D gene. The germline V gene has CDR1 SEHNR and CDR2 FQNEAQ (reference sequence). The CDR3 extends over 13 amino acids. Trimming shortened V by 1 base and J by 4 bases, and 7 bases separated the two germline ends. The CDR3 here is CASSLGSGTEAFF. CDR3 in DNA: TGTGCCAGCAGCTTAGGCTCGGGCACTGAAGCTTTCTTT. Combining the CDR3 with reference TRBV7-9 and TRBJ1-1 gives the whole variable domain DTGVSQNPRHKITKRGQNVTFRCDPISEHNRLYWYRQTLGQGPEFLTYFQNEAQLEKSRLLSDRFSAERPKGSFSTLEIQRTEQGDSAMYLCASSLGSGTEAFFGQGTRLTVV.

CDR3 region: CASSPRRTDGEKLFF. The CDR3 nucleotides are TGTGCCAGCTCACCCCGGCGGACAGACGGTGAAAAACTGTTTTTT. The chain employs TRBV18 and TRBJ1-4; a possible D gene is TRBD1 (6 bases). Germline V gene data show CDR1 as KGHSH and CDR2 as LQKENI. V lost 3 bases to trimming and J lost 7 bases, with 15 bases between them. This CDR3 spans 15 amino acids.

This chain connects TRBV5-1 to TRBJ1-6, with a possible D match to TRBD1 (6 bases). V shed 4 bases and J shed 11 bases, with 22 bases lying between them. Germline values: CDR1 SGHRS, CDR2 YFSETQ. CDR3 size: 16 residues. The CDR3 here is CASSPGLGTPRPPLHF. Written as DNA, the CDR3 is TGCGCCAGCAGCCCCGGGCTCGGGACACCCAGACCACCCCTCCACTTT. Complete variable domain (other parts from reference TRBV5-1 and TRBJ1-6): KAGVTQTPRYLIKTRGQQVTLSCSPISGHRSVSWYQQTPGQGLQFLFEYFSETQRNKGNFPGRFSGRQFSNSRSEMNVSTLELGDSALYLCASSPGLGTPRPPLHFGNGTRLTVT.

Only a few counts were recorded for this clone. The chain combines TRBV28 with TRBJ1-5; 7 nucleotides match TRBD1. Unmatched junction bases numbered 21, after V lost 8 bases and J lost 11 bases. The length of the CDR3 is 16 residues. The germline V gene has CDR1 MDHEN and CDR2 SYDVKM. The CDR3 spells CASGQTGRLRGSAQHF. CDR3 coding DNA: TGTGCCAGCGGACAGACAGGGCGCCTAAGGGGATCGGCCCAGCATTTT.

The rearrangement uses TRBV7-6 and TRBJ2-7; D might be TRBD2 (6 bases). Looked up from germline, CDR1 is SGHVS and CDR2 is FNYEAQ. This CDR3 has 15 amino acids. V was pared by 1 base and J by 2 bases, with 12 bases between. CDR3 in amino acids: CASSLVSGGTYEQYF. The CDR3 DNA sequence: TGTGCCAGCAGCTTAGTGTCCGGGGGAACCTACGAGCAGTACTTC.